A selection of T cell receptor beta chains follows, all from one sample in a study of T cell repertoires in cytomegalovirus infection. TCRdb reanalysed the reads using MiXCR and keeps one entry per CDR3 protein. The sample lists more than 400,000 distinct CDR3 sequences; about a quarter were seen once. What was sequenced was PBMCs. The receptor set was obtained from a human donor in good health (CMV status not recorded). Some clones in this sample may be carry-over from other donors' samples. CDR3s include the opening cysteine and the closing phenylalanine or tryptophan. Each record gives: clone size, V gene, D gene, J gene, CDR3 protein, CDR3 DNA. The D gene is left open where the match is weak. Where a row states a size, it is once, few, many or the class of an expanded clone; other rows omit it.

abundance: -; v_gene: TRBV29-1; d_gene: TRBD1; j_gene: TRBJ1-2; CDR3aa: CSVAFSGTGALFNYGYTF; CDR3nt: TGCAGCGTTGCCTTTTCGGGGACAGGGGCCTTATTTAACTATGGCTACACCTTC
abundance: few; v_gene: TRBV6-1; d_gene: TRBD1; j_gene: TRBJ1-6; CDR3aa: CASSYVRQGGSPLHF; CDR3nt: TGTGCCAGCAGTTACGTCCGACAGGGTGGTTCACCCCTCCACTTT
abundance: -; v_gene: TRBV12-3/TRBV12-4; d_gene: -; j_gene: TRBJ2-1; CDR3aa: CASSLFAGDEQFF; CDR3nt: TGTGCCAGCAGTTTATTTGCGGGCGATGAGCAGTTCTTC
abundance: -; v_gene: TRBV20-1; d_gene: -; j_gene: TRBJ2-2; CDR3aa: CSARDSGSGELFF; CDR3nt: TGCAGTGCTAGAGATTCTGGGTCCGGGGAGCTGTTTTTT
abundance: few; v_gene: TRBV28; d_gene: -; j_gene: TRBJ1-2; CDR3aa: CASTGGWNYGYTF; CDR3nt: TGTGCCAGCACGGGGGGCTGGAACTATGGCTACACCTTC
abundance: once; v_gene: TRBV11-3; d_gene: -; j_gene: TRBJ1-1; CDR3aa: CASNPGDTEAFF; CDR3nt: TGTGCCAGCAACCCGGGGGACACTGAAGCTTTCTTT
abundance: -; v_gene: TRBV14; d_gene: TRBD2; j_gene: TRBJ2-5; CDR3aa: CASTPGLAGRETQYF; CDR3nt: TGTGCCAGCACCCCGGGACTAGCGGGACGAGAGACCCAGTACTTC
abundance: -; v_gene: TRBV6-1; d_gene: -; j_gene: TRBJ2-1; CDR3aa: CASTGGGEQFF; CDR3nt: TGTGCCAGCACTGGAGGGGGTGAGCAGTTCTTC
abundance: few; v_gene: TRBV7-9; d_gene: -; j_gene: TRBJ2-3; CDR3aa: CASSSGMADTQYF; CDR3nt: TGTGCCAGCAGCTCCGGGATGGCAGATACGCAGTATTTT
abundance: few; v_gene: TRBV5-6; d_gene: -; j_gene: TRBJ1-2; CDR3aa: CASSLDDYGYTF; CDR3nt: TGTGCCAGCAGCCTGGACGACTATGGCTACACCTTC
abundance: few; v_gene: TRBV7-2; d_gene: TRBD1; j_gene: TRBJ2-1; CDR3aa: CASSTKTGGYNEQFF; CDR3nt: TGTGCCAGCAGCACAAAGACAGGGGGGTACAATGAGCAGTTCTTC
abundance: -; v_gene: TRBV9; d_gene: -; j_gene: TRBJ1-3; CDR3aa: CASSFTGLGGNTIYF; CDR3nt: TGTGCCAGCAGCTTCACAGGGCTGGGTGGAAACACCATATATTTT
abundance: few; v_gene: TRBV28; d_gene: -; j_gene: TRBJ1-1; CDR3aa: CASSPPLGGNTEAFF; CDR3nt: TGTGCCAGCAGTCCCCCGCTGGGAGGGAACACTGAAGCTTTCTTT
abundance: few; v_gene: TRBV27; d_gene: TRBD2; j_gene: TRBJ2-1; CDR3aa: CASSSDRGTSLTWQFF; CDR3nt: TGTGCCAGCAGTTCCGACCGGGGGACTAGCCTAACCTGGCAGTTCTTC
abundance: few; v_gene: TRBV6-6; d_gene: -; j_gene: TRBJ2-5; CDR3aa: CASSYSRAAQETQYF; CDR3nt: TGTGCCAGCAGTTACTCGAGGGCAGCCCAAGAGACCCAGTACTTC
abundance: few; v_gene: TRBV9; d_gene: TRBD2; j_gene: TRBJ2-3; CDR3aa: CASSLGTSGSYDTQYF; CDR3nt: TGTGCCAGCAGTTTAGGGACTAGCGGGAGTTACGATACGCAGTATTTT
abundance: few; v_gene: TRBV7-6; d_gene: -; j_gene: TRBJ1-2; CDR3aa: CASSYAAHYGYTF; CDR3nt: TGTGCCAGCAGCTACGCAGCACACTATGGCTACACCTTC
abundance: -; v_gene: TRBV19; d_gene: -; j_gene: TRBJ2-1; CDR3aa: CASSIRDTTYNEQFF; CDR3nt: TGTGCCAGTAGTATTCGAGATACCACCTACAATGAGCAGTTCTTC
abundance: few; v_gene: TRBV28; d_gene: TRBD1; j_gene: TRBJ2-7; CDR3aa: CASSSIHMTGVGYEQYF; CDR3nt: TGTGCCAGCAGTTCAATTCATATGACAGGGGTGGGCTACGAGCAGTACTTC
abundance: many; v_gene: TRBV7-8; d_gene: -; j_gene: TRBJ1-3; CDR3aa: CASSQTGTRVFGNTIYF; CDR3nt: TGTGCCAGCAGCCAAACCGGGACGAGAGTATTTGGAAACACCATATATTTT
abundance: -; v_gene: TRBV4-3; d_gene: -; j_gene: TRBJ2-1; CDR3aa: CASSQDPDEQFF; CDR3nt: TGCGCCAGCAGCCAAGATCCTGACGAGCAGTTCTTC
abundance: -; v_gene: TRBV6-2/TRBV6-3; d_gene: TRBD2; j_gene: TRBJ2-1; CDR3aa: CASSLAGGRDNEQFF; CDR3nt: TGTGCCAGCAGCCTAGCGGGAGGGCGCGACAATGAGCAGTTCTTC
abundance: few; v_gene: TRBV6-5; d_gene: -; j_gene: TRBJ2-2; CDR3aa: CASSYSRSGELFF; CDR3nt: TGTGCCAGCAGTTACTCGAGATCCGGGGAGCTGTTTTTT
abundance: many; v_gene: TRBV11-2; d_gene: TRBD2; j_gene: TRBJ2-1; CDR3aa: CASSLSGLAGANEQFF; CDR3nt: TGTGCCAGCAGCTTGTCGGGTCTAGCGGGAGCTAATGAGCAGTTCTTC
abundance: -; v_gene: TRBV10-3; d_gene: -; j_gene: TRBJ1-6; CDR3aa: CAISDPPRGSPLHF; CDR3nt: TGTGCCATCAGTGACCCCCCTCGCGGCTCACCCCTCCACTTT
abundance: many; v_gene: TRBV7-6; d_gene: TRBD2; j_gene: TRBJ2-1; CDR3aa: CASSSRDYRDEQFF; CDR3nt: TGTGCCAGCAGCTCCCGGGACTATCGGGATGAGCAGTTCTTC
abundance: -; v_gene: TRBV4-3; d_gene: -; j_gene: TRBJ1-6; CDR3aa: CASSQDLAVRSPLHF; CDR3nt: TGCGCCAGCAGCCAAGATCTCGCGGTGAGGTCACCCCTCCACTTT
abundance: many; v_gene: TRBV7-8; d_gene: TRBD2; j_gene: TRBJ2-1; CDR3aa: CASSLPSGRINEQFF; CDR3nt: TGTGCCAGCAGCTTACCTAGCGGGAGGATCAATGAGCAGTTCTTC
abundance: few; v_gene: TRBV19; d_gene: -; j_gene: TRBJ1-5; CDR3aa: CASRNARGGLNQPQHF; CDR3nt: TGTGCCAGTAGAAACGCGAGGGGCGGATTGAATCAGCCCCAGCATTTT
abundance: -; v_gene: TRBV6-2/TRBV6-3; d_gene: TRBD1; j_gene: TRBJ1-5; CDR3aa: CASSSTRDRAWSSQPQHF; CDR3nt: TGTGCCAGCAGTTCCACACGGGACAGGGCTTGGAGCAGTCAGCCCCAGCATTTT
abundance: -; v_gene: TRBV20-1; d_gene: -; j_gene: TRBJ2-3; CDR3aa: CSADPGTPFTDTQYF; CDR3nt: TGCAGTGCGGACCCGGGGACACCTTTCACAGATACGCAGTATTTT
abundance: many; v_gene: TRBV7-2; d_gene: -; j_gene: TRBJ2-7; CDR3aa: CASSLEAGPQEQYF; CDR3nt: TGTGCCAGCAGCTTAGAGGCAGGGCCTCAAGAGCAGTACTTC
abundance: -; v_gene: TRBV12-3/TRBV12-4; d_gene: -; j_gene: TRBJ2-3; CDR3aa: CASSPATGAVTQYF; CDR3nt: TGTGCCAGCAGTCCCGCCACGGGCGCAGTTACGCAGTATTTT
abundance: -; v_gene: TRBV20-1; d_gene: -; j_gene: TRBJ2-2; CDR3aa: CSASGPNTGELFF; CDR3nt: TGCAGTGCTAGCGGACCAAACACCGGGGAGCTGTTTTTT
abundance: few; v_gene: TRBV6-2/TRBV6-3; d_gene: -; j_gene: TRBJ1-2; CDR3aa: CASSYSRRGYTF; CDR3nt: TGTGCCAGCAGTTACTCCCGTAGAGGCTACACCTTC
abundance: -; v_gene: TRBV5-1; d_gene: TRBD2; j_gene: TRBJ2-2; CDR3aa: CASQAGRTGELFF; CDR3nt: TGCGCCAGCCAAGCGGGGAGGACCGGGGAGCTGTTTTTT
abundance: few; v_gene: TRBV7-9; d_gene: -; j_gene: TRBJ2-3; CDR3aa: CASSLDGRVLTQYF; CDR3nt: TGTGCCAGCAGCTTAGACGGTCGGGTCTTGACGCAGTATTTT
abundance: few; v_gene: TRBV11-1; d_gene: -; j_gene: TRBJ2-1; CDR3aa: CASSPRSPSFNEQFF; CDR3nt: TGTGCCAGCAGCCCACGTTCCCCTAGCTTCAATGAGCAGTTCTTC
abundance: -; v_gene: TRBV7-2; d_gene: TRBD2; j_gene: TRBJ2-3; CDR3aa: CASSLARPSGRDTQYF; CDR3nt: TGTGCCAGCAGCTTAGCGAGGCCTAGCGGGAGGGATACGCAGTATTTT
abundance: many; v_gene: TRBV11-3; d_gene: -; j_gene: TRBJ1-2; CDR3aa: CASSLGDFDYTF; CDR3nt: TGTGCCAGCAGCTTAGGGGATTTTGACTACACCTTC
abundance: -; v_gene: TRBV20-1; d_gene: TRBD1; j_gene: TRBJ1-2; CDR3aa: CTAPTGGYGYTF; CDR3nt: TGCACTGCCCCGACAGGGGGCTATGGCTACACCTTC
abundance: many; v_gene: TRBV7-2; d_gene: TRBD2; j_gene: TRBJ2-2; CDR3aa: CASSLLFGLGLTGELFF; CDR3nt: TGTGCCAGCAGCTTACTCTTTGGACTAGGTCTCACCGGGGAGCTGTTTTTT
abundance: few; v_gene: TRBV11-3; d_gene: -; j_gene: TRBJ1-1; CDR3aa: CASSLSAGVTEAFF; CDR3nt: TGTGCCAGCAGCTTGTCGGCGGGTGTCACTGAAGCTTTCTTT
abundance: -; v_gene: TRBV7-2; d_gene: -; j_gene: TRBJ2-2; CDR3aa: CATAGQGRTGELFF; CDR3nt: TGTGCCACCGCTGGGCAGGGCCGCACCGGGGAGCTGTTTTTT
abundance: many; v_gene: TRBV27; d_gene: -; j_gene: TRBJ1-2; CDR3aa: CASSSIPRLDRNYGYTF; CDR3nt: TGTGCCAGCAGTTCCATCCCGCGACTCGACAGAAACTATGGCTACACCTTC
abundance: few; v_gene: TRBV29-1; d_gene: -; j_gene: TRBJ1-3; CDR3aa: CSVQEDDGGRNTIYF; CDR3nt: TGCAGCGTTCAAGAGGACGACGGGGGGAGAAACACCATATATTTT
abundance: few; v_gene: TRBV19; d_gene: TRBD2; j_gene: TRBJ2-1; CDR3aa: CASSTQFAGGPGLNEQFF; CDR3nt: TGTGCCAGTAGTACCCAATTCGCGGGAGGGCCGGGTCTCAATGAGCAGTTCTTC
abundance: few; v_gene: TRBV7-2; d_gene: -; j_gene: TRBJ2-5; CDR3aa: CASSTRAQKETQYF; CDR3nt: TGTGCCAGCAGCACGAGGGCCCAAAAGGAGACCCAGTACTTC